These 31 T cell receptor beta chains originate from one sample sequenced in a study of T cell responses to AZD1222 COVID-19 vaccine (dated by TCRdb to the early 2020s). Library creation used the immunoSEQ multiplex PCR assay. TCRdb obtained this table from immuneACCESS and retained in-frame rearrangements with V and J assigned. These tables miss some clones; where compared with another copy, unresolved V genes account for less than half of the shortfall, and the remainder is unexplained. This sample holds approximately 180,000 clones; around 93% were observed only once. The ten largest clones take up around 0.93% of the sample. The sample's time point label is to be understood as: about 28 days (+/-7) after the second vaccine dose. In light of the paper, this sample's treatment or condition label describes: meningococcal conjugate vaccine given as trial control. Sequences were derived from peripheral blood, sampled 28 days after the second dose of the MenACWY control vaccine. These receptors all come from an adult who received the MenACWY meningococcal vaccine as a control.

The CDR3: CASSVLGQGTGNTIYF. The DNA for the CDR3 is TGTGCCAGCAGTGTGCTAGGACAGGGTACTGGAAACACCATATATTTT. The rearrangement uses TRBV2 and TRBJ1-3; 8 positions agree with TRBD1. This CDR3 spans 16 amino acids. Germline V gene lookup returns CDR1 SNHLY and CDR2 FYNNEI. V gave up 4 bases and J gave up 2 bases; unmatched junction bases: 7.

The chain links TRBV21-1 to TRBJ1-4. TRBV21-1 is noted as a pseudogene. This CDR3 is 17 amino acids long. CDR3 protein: CASSNSGDTSLYEKLFF. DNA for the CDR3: TGTGCCAGCAGCAATTCGGGCGACACCTCCCTCTATGAAAAACTGTTTTTT.

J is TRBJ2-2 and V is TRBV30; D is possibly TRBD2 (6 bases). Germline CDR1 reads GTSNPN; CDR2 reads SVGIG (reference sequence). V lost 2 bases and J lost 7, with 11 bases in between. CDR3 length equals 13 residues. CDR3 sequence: CAWSPRRVGELFF. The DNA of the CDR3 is TGTGCCTGGAGTCCACGGAGGGTCGGGGAGCTGTTTTTT.

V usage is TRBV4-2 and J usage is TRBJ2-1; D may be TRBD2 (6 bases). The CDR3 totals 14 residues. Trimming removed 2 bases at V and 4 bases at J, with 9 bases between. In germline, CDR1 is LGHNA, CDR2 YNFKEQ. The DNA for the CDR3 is TGTGCCAGCAGCCAATCCGGGGGTTACAATGAGCAGTTCTTC. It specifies CASSQSGGYNEQFF.

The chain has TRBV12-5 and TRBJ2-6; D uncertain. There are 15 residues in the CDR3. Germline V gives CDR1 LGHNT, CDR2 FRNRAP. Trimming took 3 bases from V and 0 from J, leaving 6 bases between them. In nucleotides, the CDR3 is TGTGCTAGTGGTTTCTTGAGCTCTGGGGCCAACGTCCTGACTTTC. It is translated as CASGFLSSGANVLTF.

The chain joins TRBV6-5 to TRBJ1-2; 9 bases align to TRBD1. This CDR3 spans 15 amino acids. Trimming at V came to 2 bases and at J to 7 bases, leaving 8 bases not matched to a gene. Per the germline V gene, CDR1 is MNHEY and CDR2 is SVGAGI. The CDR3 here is CASSYPEDRGGGYTF. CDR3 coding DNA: TGTGCCAGCAGTTACCCTGAGGACAGGGGTGGTGGCTACACCTTC.

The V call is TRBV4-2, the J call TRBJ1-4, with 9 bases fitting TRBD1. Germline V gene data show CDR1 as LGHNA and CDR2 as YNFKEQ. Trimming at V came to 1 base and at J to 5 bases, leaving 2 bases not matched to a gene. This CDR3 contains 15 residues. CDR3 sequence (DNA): TGTGCCAGCAGCCAAGGGGACAGGGCCAATGAAAAACTGTTTTTT. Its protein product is CASSQGDRANEKLFF.

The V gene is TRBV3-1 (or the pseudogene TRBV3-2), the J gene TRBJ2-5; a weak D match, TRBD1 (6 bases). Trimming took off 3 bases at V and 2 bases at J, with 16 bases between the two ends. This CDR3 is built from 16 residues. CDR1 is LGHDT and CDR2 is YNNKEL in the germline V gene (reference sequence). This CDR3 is CASSQLQGWGQETQYF. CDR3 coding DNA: TGTGCCAGCAGCCAGTTACAGGGTTGGGGACAAGAGACCCAGTACTTC.

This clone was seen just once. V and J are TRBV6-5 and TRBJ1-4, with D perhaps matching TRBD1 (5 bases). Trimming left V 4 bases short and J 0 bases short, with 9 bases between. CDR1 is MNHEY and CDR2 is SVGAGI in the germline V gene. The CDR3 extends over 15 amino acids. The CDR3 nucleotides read TGTGCCAGCAGTTCCTGGGGGGCAACTAATGAAAAACTGTTTTTT. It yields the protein CASSSWGATNEKLFF.

The CDR3, as DNA: TGTGCCAGCAGCCTAATATACGAGCAGTACTTC. Its protein product is CASSLIYEQYF. J is TRBJ2-7 and V is TRBV6-2 or TRBV6-3; unclear D gene. V was pared by 6 bases and J by 4 bases, with 7 bases between. Germline lookup yields CDR1 MNHEY and CDR2 SVGEGT. This CDR3 comprises 11 residues.

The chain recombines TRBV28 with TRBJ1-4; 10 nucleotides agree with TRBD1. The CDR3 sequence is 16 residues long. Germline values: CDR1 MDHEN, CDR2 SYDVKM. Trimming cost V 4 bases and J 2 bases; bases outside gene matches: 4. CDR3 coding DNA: TGTGCCAGCAGTTGGGGACAGGGGTATACTAATGAAAAACTGTTTTTT. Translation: CASSWGQGYTNEKLFF.

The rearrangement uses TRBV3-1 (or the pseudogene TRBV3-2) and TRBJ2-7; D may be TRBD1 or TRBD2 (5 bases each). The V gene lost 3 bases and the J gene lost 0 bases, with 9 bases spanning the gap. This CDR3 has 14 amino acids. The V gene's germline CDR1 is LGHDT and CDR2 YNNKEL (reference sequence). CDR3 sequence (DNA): TGTGCCAGCAGCCAGGGACGGCTCTCCTACGAGCAGTACTTC. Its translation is CASSQGRLSYEQYF.

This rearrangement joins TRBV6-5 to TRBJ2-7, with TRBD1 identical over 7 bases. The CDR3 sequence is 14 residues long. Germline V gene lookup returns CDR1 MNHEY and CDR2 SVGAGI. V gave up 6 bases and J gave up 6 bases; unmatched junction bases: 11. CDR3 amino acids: CASRVGQAPTEQYF. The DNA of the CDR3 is TGTGCCAGCAGGGTCGGACAGGCTCCAACCGAGCAGTACTTC.

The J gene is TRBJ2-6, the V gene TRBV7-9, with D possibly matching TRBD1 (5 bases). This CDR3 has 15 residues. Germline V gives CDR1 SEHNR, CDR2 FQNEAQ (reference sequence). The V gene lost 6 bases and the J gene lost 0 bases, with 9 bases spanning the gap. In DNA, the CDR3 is TGTGCCAGCAGAACCGACAGCTCTGGGGCCAACGTCCTGACTTTC. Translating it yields CASRTDSSGANVLTF.

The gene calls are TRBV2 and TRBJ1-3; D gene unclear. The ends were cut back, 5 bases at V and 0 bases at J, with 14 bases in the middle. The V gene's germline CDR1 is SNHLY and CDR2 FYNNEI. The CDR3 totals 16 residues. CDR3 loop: CASSFGISYSGNTIYF. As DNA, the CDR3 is TGTGCCAGCAGTTTCGGAATCTCTTACTCTGGAAACACCATATATTTT.

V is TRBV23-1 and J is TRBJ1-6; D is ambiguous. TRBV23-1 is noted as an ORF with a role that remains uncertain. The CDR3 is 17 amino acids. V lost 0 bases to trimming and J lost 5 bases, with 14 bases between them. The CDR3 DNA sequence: TGCGCCAGCAGTCAATCTTCCTTCTCGGGCAATAATTCACCCCTCCACTTT. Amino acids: CASSQSSFSGNNSPLHF.

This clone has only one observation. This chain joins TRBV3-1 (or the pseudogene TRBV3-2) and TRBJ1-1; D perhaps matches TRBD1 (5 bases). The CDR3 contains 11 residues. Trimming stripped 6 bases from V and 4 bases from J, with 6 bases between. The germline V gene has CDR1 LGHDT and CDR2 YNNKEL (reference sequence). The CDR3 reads CASRRGTEAFF. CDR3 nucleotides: TGTGCCAGCAGAAGGGGCACTGAAGCTTTCTTT.

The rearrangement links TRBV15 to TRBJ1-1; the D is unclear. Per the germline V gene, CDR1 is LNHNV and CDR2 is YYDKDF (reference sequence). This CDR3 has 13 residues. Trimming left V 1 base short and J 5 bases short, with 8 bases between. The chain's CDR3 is CATSRVAGTEAFF. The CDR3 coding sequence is TGTGCCACCAGCAGAGTCGCGGGAACTGAAGCTTTCTTT.

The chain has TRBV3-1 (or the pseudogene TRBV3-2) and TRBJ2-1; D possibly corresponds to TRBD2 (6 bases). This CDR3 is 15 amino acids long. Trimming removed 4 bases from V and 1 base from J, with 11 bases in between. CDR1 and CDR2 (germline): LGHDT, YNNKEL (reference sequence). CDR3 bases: TGTGCCAGCAGCCCCAAGCGGGCTTCCTACAATGAGCAGTTCTTC. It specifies CASSPKRASYNEQFF.

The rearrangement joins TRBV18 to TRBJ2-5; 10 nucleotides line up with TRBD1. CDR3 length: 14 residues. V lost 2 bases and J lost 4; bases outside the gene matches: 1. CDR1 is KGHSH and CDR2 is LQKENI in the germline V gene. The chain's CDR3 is CASSPRQGAETQYF. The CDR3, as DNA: TGTGCCAGCTCACCAAGACAGGGGGCAGAGACCCAGTACTTC.

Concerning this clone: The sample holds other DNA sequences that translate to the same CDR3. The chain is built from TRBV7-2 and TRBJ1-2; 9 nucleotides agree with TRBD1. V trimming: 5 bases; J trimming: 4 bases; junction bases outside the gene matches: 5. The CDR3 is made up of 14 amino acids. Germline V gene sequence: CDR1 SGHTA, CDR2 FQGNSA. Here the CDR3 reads CASSPRQGGYGYTF. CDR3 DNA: TGTGCCAGCAGCCCACGACAGGGGGGCTATGGCTACACCTTC. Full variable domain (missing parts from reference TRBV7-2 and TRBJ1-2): GAGVSQSPSNKVTEKGKDVELRCDPISGHTALYWYRQSLGQGLEFLIYFQGNSAPDKSGLPSDRFSAERTGGSVSTLTIQRTQQEDSAVYLCASSPRQGGYGYTFGSGTRLTVV.

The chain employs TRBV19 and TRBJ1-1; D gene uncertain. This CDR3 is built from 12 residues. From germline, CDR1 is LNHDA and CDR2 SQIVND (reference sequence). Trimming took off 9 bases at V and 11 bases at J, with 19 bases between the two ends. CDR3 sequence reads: CASDPGRGRAFF. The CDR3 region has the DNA TGTGCCAGCGACCCCGGACGAGGGCGGGCTTTCTTT.

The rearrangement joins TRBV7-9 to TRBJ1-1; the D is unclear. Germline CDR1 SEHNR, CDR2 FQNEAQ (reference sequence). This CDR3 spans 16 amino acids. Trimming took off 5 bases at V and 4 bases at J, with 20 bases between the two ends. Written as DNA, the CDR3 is TGTGCCAGCAGCACCTCAAATGCACGGCGGAGCACTGAAGCTTTCTTT. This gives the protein CASSTSNARRSTEAFF.

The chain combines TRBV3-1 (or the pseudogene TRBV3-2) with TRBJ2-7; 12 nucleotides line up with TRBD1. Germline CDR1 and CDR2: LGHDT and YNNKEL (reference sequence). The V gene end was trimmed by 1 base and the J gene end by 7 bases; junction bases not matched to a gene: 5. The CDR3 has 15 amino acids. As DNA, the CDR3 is TGTGCCAGCAGCCAAGCGGGACAGGGGGCGGGAGAGCAGTACTTC. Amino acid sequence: CASSQAGQGAGEQYF.

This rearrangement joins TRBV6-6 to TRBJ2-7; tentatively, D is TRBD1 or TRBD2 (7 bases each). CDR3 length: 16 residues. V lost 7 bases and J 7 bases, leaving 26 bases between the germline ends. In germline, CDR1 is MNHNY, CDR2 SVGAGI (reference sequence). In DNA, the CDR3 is TGTGCCAGCAACCCAGGGGGGGGTAGTTCCCTACGGGAGCAGTACTTC. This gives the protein CASNPGGGSSLREQYF.

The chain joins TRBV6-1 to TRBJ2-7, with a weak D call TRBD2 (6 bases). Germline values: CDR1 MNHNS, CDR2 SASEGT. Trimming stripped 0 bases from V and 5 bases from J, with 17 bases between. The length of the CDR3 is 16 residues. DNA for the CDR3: TGTGCCAGCAGTGAAGCGGGGAGGTCCGCTCTGGACGAGCAGTACTTC. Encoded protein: CASSEAGRSALDEQYF.

In DNA form, the CDR3 reads TGTGCCAGCAAACGACAGGGGGGTACTGAAGCTTTCTTT. It codes for CASKRQGGTEAFF. The chain uses TRBV6-5 and TRBJ1-1; 9 bases agree with TRBD1. The CDR3 contains 13 residues. J lost 5 bases, V lost 7 bases, and 5 bases had no gene match. Germline CDR1 reads MNHEY; CDR2 reads SVGAGI.

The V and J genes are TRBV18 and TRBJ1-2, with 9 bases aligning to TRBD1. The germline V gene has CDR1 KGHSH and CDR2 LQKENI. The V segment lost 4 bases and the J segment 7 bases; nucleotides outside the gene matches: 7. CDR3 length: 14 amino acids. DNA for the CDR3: TGTGCCAGCTCACTAGGACAGGGGTCCTCTGGCTACACCTTC. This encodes CASSLGQGSSGYTF.

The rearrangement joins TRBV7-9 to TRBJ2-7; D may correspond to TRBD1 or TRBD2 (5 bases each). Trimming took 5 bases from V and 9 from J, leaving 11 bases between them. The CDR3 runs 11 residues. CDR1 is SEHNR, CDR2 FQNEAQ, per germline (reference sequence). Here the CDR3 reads CASSEAGGQYF. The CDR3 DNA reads TGTGCCAGCAGCGAAGCTGGGGGGCAGTACTTC.

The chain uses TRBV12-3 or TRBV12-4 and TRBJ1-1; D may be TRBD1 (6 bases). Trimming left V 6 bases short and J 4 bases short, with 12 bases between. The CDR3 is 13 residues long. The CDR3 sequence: CASSLTGATEAFF. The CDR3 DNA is TGTGCCAGCAGCCTGACAGGTGCCACTGAAGCTTTCTTT.

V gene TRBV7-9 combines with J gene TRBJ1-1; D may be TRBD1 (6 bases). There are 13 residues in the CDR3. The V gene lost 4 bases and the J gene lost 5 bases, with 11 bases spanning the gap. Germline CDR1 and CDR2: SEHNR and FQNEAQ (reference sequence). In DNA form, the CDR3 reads TGTGCCAGCAGCTCGGAACAGGGAACTGAAGCTTTCTTT. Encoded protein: CASSSEQGTEAFF.